This is a list of T cell receptor beta chains from one sample in a study of T-cell memory formation after mild COVID-19. TCRdb ran MiXCR on the 5' RACE reads and lists one entry per CDR3 protein. The table includes hundreds of thousands of distinct CDR3 sequences, approximately 24% detected once. Sequencing input: PBMCs or a T cell subset sorted from them (not recorded which). These receptors all stem from an adult woman who had mild COVID-19 (a few samples of this study predate the infection). Cell type and time point are not known. CDR3s include the opening cysteine and the closing phenylalanine or tryptophan. Each record gives: V gene, D gene, clone size, J gene, CDR3 protein, CDR3 DNA. A D gene is named only where the DNA matches it firmly. Size tells how often a clone was seen (once, few, many) or the class of an expanded clone, and some rows leave it out.

TRBV15	-	few	TRBJ2-7	CATSSLRQFSYEQYF	TGTGCCACCAGCAGTCTTCGACAGTTCTCCTACGAGCAGTACTTC
TRBV5-5	TRBD2	-	TRBJ2-1	CASSPTSGQNHNEQFF	TGTGCCAGCAGCCCAACTAGCGGACAAAACCACAATGAGCAGTTCTTC
TRBV12-3/TRBV12-4	-	few	TRBJ1-5	CASSVTSKDQPQHF	TGTGCCAGCAGTGTTACCTCCAAGGATCAGCCCCAGCATTTT
TRBV3-1	-	many	TRBJ2-3	CASSPRRGSTDTQYF	TGTGCCAGCAGCCCTCGCCGGGGAAGCACAGATACGCAGTATTTT
TRBV4-1	-	-	TRBJ2-5	CASSQDPDLTQTQYF	TGCGCCAGCAGCCAAGATCCGGATTTGACGCAGACCCAGTACTTC
TRBV6-2/TRBV6-3	TRBD1	few	TRBJ2-7	CASRRQGTSYEQYF	TGTGCCAGCAGGCGACAGGGTACCTCCTACGAGCAGTACTTC
TRBV4-1	TRBD2	few	TRBJ2-1	CASSQPGLAHNEQFF	TGCGCCAGCAGCCAACCGGGACTAGCACACAATGAGCAGTTCTTC
TRBV20-1	TRBD2	-	TRBJ2-3	CSARVTSGRSDTQYF	TGCAGTGCTAGAGTAACTAGCGGGAGGTCCGATACGCAGTATTTT
TRBV28	TRBD2	-	TRBJ2-4	CASSYGEAGGQNIQYF	TGTGCCAGCAGTTATGGGGAAGCGGGGGGGCAAAACATTCAGTACTTC
TRBV9	TRBD2	-	TRBJ2-2	CASTSDWGGMNTGELFF	TGTGCCAGCACCTCCGACTGGGGGGGGATGAACACCGGGGAGCTGTTTTTT
TRBV9	-	-	TRBJ2-2	CASSQGWGSTGELFF	TGTGCCAGCAGCCAAGGTTGGGGGTCCACCGGGGAGCTGTTTTTT
TRBV6-5	-	-	TRBJ1-1	CASRHMDRNTEAFF	TGTGCCAGCAGACACATGGACAGAAACACTGAAGCTTTCTTT
TRBV7-2	-	-	TRBJ1-2	CASSLDYGGDYGYTF	TGTGCCAGCAGCTTAGATTATGGGGGGGACTATGGCTACACCTTC
TRBV13	TRBD1	-	TRBJ1-2	CASSPGRDSYGYTF	TGTGCCAGCAGCCCAGGAAGGGACAGCTATGGCTACACCTTC
TRBV7-2	TRBD2	-	TRBJ2-1	CASSLYPTGTNNEQFF	TGTGCCAGCAGCCTATATCCTACCGGGACTAACAATGAGCAGTTCTTC
TRBV7-2	TRBD1	few	TRBJ2-7	CASSVGTGGVYEQYF	TGTGCCAGCAGCGTCGGGACAGGGGGCGTCTACGAGCAGTACTTC
TRBV2	-	-	TRBJ1-3	CASRISGNTIYF	TGTGCCAGCAGGATATCTGGAAACACCATATATTTT
TRBV18	TRBD2	few	TRBJ2-1	CASSPPGLAGFPSYNEQFF	TGTGCCAGCTCACCACCGGGACTAGCGGGCTTTCCCTCCTACAATGAGCAGTTCTTC
TRBV7-8	TRBD1	-	TRBJ1-6	CASSLGEGARSPLHF	TGTGCCAGCAGCTTAGGGGAGGGGGCAAGGTCACCCCTCCACTTT
TRBV7-2	-	-	TRBJ2-7	CASSLGALSQYF	TGTGCCAGCAGCTTGGGGGCTTTGAGTCAGTACTTC
TRBV2	TRBD2	-	TRBJ2-1	CASRPGGRSEQFF	TGTGCCAGCAGGCCGGGGGGGAGGAGTGAGCAGTTCTTC
TRBV7-9	TRBD2	-	TRBJ2-3	CASSSQGLVLYF	TGTGCCAGCAGCTCTCAGGGACTAGTTCTGTATTTT
TRBV5-1	-	few	TRBJ1-1	CASSPRTRQLNTEAFF	TGCGCCAGCAGCCCTCGAACACGACAGTTGAACACTGAAGCTTTCTTT
TRBV12-3/TRBV12-4	TRBD1	-	TRBJ1-1	CASISGGMTEAFF	TGTGCCAGCATCTCAGGGGGGATGACTGAAGCTTTCTTT
TRBV20-1	-	-	TRBJ1-1	CSAVLGRMNTEAFF	TGCAGTGCTGTCCTAGGACGGATGAACACTGAAGCTTTCTTT
TRBV5-1	TRBD1	few	TRBJ2-1	CASSMGQGSYNEQFF	TGCGCCAGCAGCATGGGACAGGGTTCCTACAATGAGCAGTTCTTC